This is a list of T cell receptor beta chains from one sample in a study of beta chain features in type 1 diabetes. Assay: immunoSEQ multiplex PCR; the TCRdb copy retains only in-frame clones and omits some. The sample holds about 170,000 clones, approximately 8.4% seen once. Sequences were obtained from central memory CD4+ T cells from blood. These receptors were collected from a man younger than 35 with type 1 diabetes. Both conserved end residues are part of each CDR3. A D gene is named only where the DNA matches it firmly. The size field is filled for only some rows; it gives once, few, many or a size class.

TRBD2,TRBJ2-5,TRBV7-2,.,13,TGTGCCAGCAGCTTAACGGGGGGAGAGACCCAGTACTTC,CASSLTGGETQYF
.,TRBJ2-5,TRBV25-1,few,13,TGTGCCAGCAGTGAATTGGGGCGAGAGACCCAGTACTTC,CASSELGRETQYF
TRBD1,TRBJ1-4,TRBV6-6,.,14,TGTGCCAGCAGTTCCCCGACAGGGGGCGAAAAACTGTTTTTT,CASSSPTGGEKLFF
.,TRBJ2-7,TRBV18,.,14,TGTGCCAGCTCACCAGTCCGAGAAACGAGCGAGCAGTACTTC,CASSPVRETSEQYF
TRBD1,TRBJ2-7,TRBV6-5,few,14,TGTGCCAGCAGCCCCGACAGGGACGGGTACGAGCAGTACTTC,CASSPDRDGYEQYF
TRBD2,TRBJ2-5,TRBV2,few,15,TGTGCCAGCAGTACAGTAAGCGGGGGGAGGGAGACCCAGTACTTC,CASSTVSGGRETQYF
TRBD1,TRBJ1-1,TRBV29-1,.,14,TGCAGCGTTGAAGTAGAGACAGGGTACACTGAAGCTTTCTTT,CSVEVETGYTEAFF
TRBD2,TRBJ2-3,TRBV7-7,few,15,TGTGCCAGCAGCCCGGAAGCGGGAGCGACAGATACGCAGTATTTT,CASSPEAGATDTQYF
.,TRBJ2-7,TRBV18,many,13,TGTGCCAGCTCACCACCGACTTCGGCAAGGCAGTACTTC,CASSPPTSARQYF
.,TRBJ2-5,TRBV5-6,few,12,TGTGCCAGCAGCCCGTATCAAGAGACCCAGTACTTC,CASSPYQETQYF
TRBD1,TRBJ2-3,TRBV5-1,few,18,TGCGCCAGCACCCCCCGGGACAGAGTCCTTCCTAGCACAGATACGCAGTATTTT,CASTPRDRVLPSTDTQYF
TRBD1,TRBJ2-2,TRBV5-1,few,16,TGCGCCAGCAGCGTGCAGGGACAGGGGCTGACCGGGGAGCTGTTTTTT,CASSVQGQGLTGELFF
TRBD2,TRBJ2-7,TRBV20-1,few,10,TGCAGTGCCCAGCGGGAGTCGGTGCACTTC,CSAQRESVHF
.,TRBJ1-6,TRBV7-9,few,11,TGTGCCAGCAGCGAGGGTTCACCCCTCCACTTT,CASSEGSPLHF
.,TRBJ2-6,TRBV4-3,many,17,TGCGCCAGCAGCCAAGACCCCCTTCGGGCTGGGGCCAACGTCCTGACTTTC,CASSQDPLRAGANVLTF
TRBD1,TRBJ2-1,TRBV7-2,many,15,TGTGCCAGCAGCCAAGGGACAGGGGAGCACAATGAGCAGTTCTTC,CASSQGTGEHNEQFF
TRBD1,TRBJ2-7,TRBV7-9,few,14,TGTGCCAGCAGCATTGACAGGGGGTACTACGAGCAGTACTTC,CASSIDRGYYEQYF
TRBD1,TRBJ2-1,TRBV18,.,15,TGTGCCAGCTCACCTGGTGGCGGACAGGACAATGAGCAGTTCTTC,CASSPGGGQDNEQFF
TRBD1,TRBJ2-4,TRBV11-3,few,15,TGTGCCAGCTGTACAGGGGGCCTGGGGGAAAACATTCAGTACTTC,CASCTGGLGENIQYF
.,TRBJ1-5,TRBV6-6,.,13,TGTGCCAGCCACCCGGTCAGGGAACAGCCCCAGCATTTT,CASHPVREQPQHF
.,TRBJ2-5,TRBV4-2,.,14,TGTGCCAGCAGCCAGAAGGAGGGTGAAGAGACCCAGTACTTC,CASSQKEGEETQYF
TRBD1,TRBJ2-5,TRBV19,.,13,TGTGCCAGCCGGGACAGGGGTTTGCAGACCCAGTACTTC,CASRDRGLQTQYF
.,TRBJ2-3,TRBV7-2,.,16,TGTGCCGGACGGAAGGGGACATACCTCAGCTCAGATACGCAGTATTTT,CAGRKGTYLSSDTQYF
TRBD1,TRBJ2-5,TRBV30,few,14,TGTGCCTGGCTCCCGGACAGGGAAAGGGAGACCCAGTACTTC,CAWLPDRERETQYF
TRBD1,TRBJ2-1,TRBV2,few,14,TGTGCCAGCAGGGGGGACAGGGTCGACAATGAGCAGTTCTTC,CASRGDRVDNEQFF
.,TRBJ1-1,TRBV6-5,few,13,TGTGCCAGCAGTTCGTTTCTGAACACTGAAGCTTTCTTT,CASSSFLNTEAFF
.,TRBJ2-1,TRBV6-6,.,12,TGTGCCAGCAGTTACGAGCTTTATGAGCAGTTCTTC,CASSYELYEQFF
.,TRBJ2-6,TRBV7-6,few,15,TGTGCCAGCAGCTTATCAGGTGCCGGGGCCAACGTCCTGACTTTC,CASSLSGAGANVLTF
.,TRBJ2-6,TRBV18,few,19,TGTGCCAGCTCACCAGTGAGCCTTACAGGGTCTACTGGGGCCAACGTCCTGACTTTC,CASSPVSLTGSTGANVLTF
TRBD1,TRBJ1-5,TRBV28,few,14,TGTGCCAGCTATCGGACAGGGAGCAATCAGCCCCAGCATTTT,CASYRTGSNQPQHF
.,TRBJ1-6,TRBV27,.,15,TGTGCCAGCAGTCCTTGGAAAGGGGAGGGGTCACCCCTCCACTTT,CASSPWKGEGSPLHF
.,TRBJ1-4,TRBV4-3,.,16,TGCGCCAGCAGCCAAGATTTATCGGGGTATGGAGAAAAACTGTTTTTT,CASSQDLSGYGEKLFF
TRBD2,TRBJ2-3,TRBV5-1,few,16,TGCGCCAGCAGCTTGGCCGGCGGGAGTGGCGCAGATACGCAGTATTTT,CASSLAGGSGADTQYF
TRBD1,TRBJ2-1,TRBV28,.,15,TGTGCCAGCAGTTCCCCGTGGACAGGGGTCAATGAGCAGTTCTTC,CASSSPWTGVNEQFF
.,TRBJ1-6,TRBV10-3,.,11,TGTGCCACCGGCCGGGGGACACCCCTCCACTTT,CATGRGTPLHF
.,TRBJ1-5,TRBV11-2,few,15,TGTGCCAGCTTCCGAAGGCAGGGCCTTAATCAGCCCCAGCATTTT,CASFRRQGLNQPQHF
TRBD1,TRBJ2-3,TRBV6-5,few,15,TGTGCCAGCAGTTACTCAGGGACAGGACGAGATACGCAGTATTTT,CASSYSGTGRDTQYF
.,TRBJ1-1,TRBV18,.,14,TGTGCCAGCTCACCTCAGGGGCCGGAGGCGGAAGCTTTCTTT,CASSPQGPEAEAFF
TRBD1,TRBJ1-4,TRBV5-1,.,14,TGCGCCAGCAACCGGGGACAGAGTAATGAAAAACTGTTTTTT,CASNRGQSNEKLFF
TRBD1,TRBJ1-2,TRBV19,.,15,TGTGCCAGTAGTATCTGGGACAGGTGGGAGTATGGCTACACCTTC,CASSIWDRWEYGYTF
.,TRBJ1-2,TRBV7-9,many,14,TGTGCCAGCAGCGGCCACCCTTCAAACTATGGCTACACCTTC,CASSGHPSNYGYTF
TRBD1,TRBJ1-4,TRBV18,few,15,TGTGCCAGCTCACCATCAGGGACAGGGGGTGAAAAACTGTTTTTT,CASSPSGTGGEKLFF
TRBD1,TRBJ2-2,TRBV2,few,16,TGTGCCAGCAGGGGAACAGGGGGCGCGAACACCGGGGAGCTGTTTTTT,CASRGTGGANTGELFF
.,TRBJ2-7,TRBV7-2,few,14,TGTGCCAGCAGCTTAGATACGATTGGGAGAGAGCAGTACTTC,CASSLDTIGREQYF
TRBD1,TRBJ1-5,TRBV2,.,14,TGTGCCAGCAGCCAGGGACAGGGGGGACAGCCCCAGCATTTT,CASSQGQGGQPQHF
TRBD1,TRBJ2-3,TRBV7-2,few,16,TGTGCCAGCAGCTCAGGGACAGGGGGCAGGAGAGATACGCAGTATTTT,CASSSGTGGRRDTQYF
.,TRBJ2-1,TRBV2,few,14,TGTGCCAGCAGTCAGAGTTCTGAGGGCAATGAGCAGTTCTTC,CASSQSSEGNEQFF
TRBD2,TRBJ2-3,TRBV6-5,few,15,TGTGCCAGCAGTTACTCTGGGACTAGCGCAGATACGCAGTATTTT,CASSYSGTSADTQYF